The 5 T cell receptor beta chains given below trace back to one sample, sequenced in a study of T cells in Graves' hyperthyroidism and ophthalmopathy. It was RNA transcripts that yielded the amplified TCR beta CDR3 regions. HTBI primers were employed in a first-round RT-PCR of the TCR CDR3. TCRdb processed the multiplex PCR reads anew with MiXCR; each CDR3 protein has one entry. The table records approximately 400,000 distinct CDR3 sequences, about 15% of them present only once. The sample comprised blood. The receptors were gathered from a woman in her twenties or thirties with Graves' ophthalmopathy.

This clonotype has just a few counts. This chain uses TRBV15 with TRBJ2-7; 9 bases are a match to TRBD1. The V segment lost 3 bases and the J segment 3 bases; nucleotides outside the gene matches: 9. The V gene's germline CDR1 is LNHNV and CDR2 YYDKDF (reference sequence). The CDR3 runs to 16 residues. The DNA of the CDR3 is TGTGCCACCAGCAGGGGAAGGACAGGGGCAGGCTACGAGCAGTACTTC. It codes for CATSRGRTGAGYEQYF.

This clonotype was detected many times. The CDR3 reads CASSASREETQYF. The CDR3, as DNA: TGTGCCAGCAGCGCAAGCAGGGAAGAGACCCAGTACTTC. The rearrangement uses TRBV11-2 and TRBJ2-5, with D possibly matching TRBD1 (5 bases). The V gene lost 5 bases and the J gene lost 3 bases, with 10 bases spanning the gap. Germline assignment: CDR1 SGHAT and CDR2 FQNNGV. There are 13 residues in the CDR3.

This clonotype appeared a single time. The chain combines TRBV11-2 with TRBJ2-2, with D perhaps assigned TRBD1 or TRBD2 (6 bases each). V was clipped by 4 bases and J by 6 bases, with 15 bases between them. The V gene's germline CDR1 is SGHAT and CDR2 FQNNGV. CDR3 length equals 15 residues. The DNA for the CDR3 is TGTGCCAGCAGCTCAGCTACTGGGGGGCCCGGGGAGCTGTTTTTT. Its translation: CASSSATGGPGELFF.

In nucleotides, the CDR3 is TGCAGCGTTGAAGCCCGGCAGGGCAATACACCAAGACTTAACTATGGCTACACCTTC. This gives the protein CSVEARQGNTPRLNYGYTF. The chain links TRBV29-1 to TRBJ1-2; the D gene is possibly TRBD1 (5 bases). Between the trimmed V and J ends, which lost 1 base and 1 base, there was a span of 25 bases. The CDR3 sequence is 19 residues long. Germline CDR1 reads SQVTM; CDR2 reads ANQGSEA.

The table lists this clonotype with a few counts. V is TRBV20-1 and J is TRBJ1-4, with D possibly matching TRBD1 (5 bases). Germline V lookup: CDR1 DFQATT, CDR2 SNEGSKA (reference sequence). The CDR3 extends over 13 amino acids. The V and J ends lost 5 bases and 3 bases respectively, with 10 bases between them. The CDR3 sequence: CSASGPPNEKLFF. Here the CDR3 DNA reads TGCAGTGCTTCGGGACCCCCTAATGAAAAACTGTTTTTT.